These 22 T cell receptor beta chains were sequenced from one sample in a study of T cell responses to AZD1222 COVID-19 vaccine. The table came from immunoSEQ multiplex PCR; TCRdb's copy has only in-frame clones and leaves some out. The data show approximately 110,000 clones, about 89% seen once. The material sequenced was peripheral blood, taken on day 0 of AZD1222 vaccination. Every receptor here comes from an adult in good health.

V gene TRBV3-1 (or the pseudogene TRBV3-2) combines with J gene TRBJ1-1; D is unclear. The germline V gene encodes CDR1 LGHDT and CDR2 YNNKEL (reference sequence). The ends were cut back, 1 base at V and 2 bases at J, with 5 bases in the middle. This CDR3 region has 13 residues. The chain's CDR3 is CASSQGSNTEAFF. In DNA form, the CDR3 reads TGTGCCAGCAGCCAAGGCTCTAACACTGAAGCTTTCTTT.

The chain combines TRBV18 with TRBJ2-3; D is uncertain. From germline, CDR1 is KGHSH and CDR2 LQKENI. The CDR3 spans 13 residues. V gave up 3 bases and J gave up 0 bases, with 4 bases separating them. The chain's CDR3 is CASSPHSTDTQYF. In DNA form, the CDR3 reads TGTGCCAGCTCACCCCATAGCACAGATACGCAGTATTTT.

The gene calls are TRBV7-3 and TRBJ1-2, with a weak D call TRBD1 (5 bases). The germline CDR1 and CDR2 sequences are SGHTA and FQGTGA. V gave up 5 bases and J gave up 8 bases, with 18 bases separating them. The CDR3 has 14 amino acids. CDR3: CASSPGGRVEGYTF. The CDR3 DNA reads as TGTGCCAGCAGCCCCGGGGGGAGGGTGGAAGGCTACACCTTC.

On this clone: The sample has other DNA sequences that encode this CDR3 too. V usage is TRBV7-2 and J usage is TRBJ2-5, with D hard to call. CDR3 size: 13 residues. Trimming took 3 bases from V and 0 from J, leaving 5 bases between them. Germline V gene lookup returns CDR1 SGHTA and CDR2 FQGNSA. The CDR3 sequence: CASSFGNQETQYF. CDR3 nucleotide sequence: TGTGCCAGCAGCTTTGGAAACCAAGAGACCCAGTACTTC.

This chain links TRBV28 with TRBJ1-6; 7 bases match TRBD1. CDR1 and CDR2 (germline): MDHEN, SYDVKM. The CDR3 extends over 16 amino acids. Trimming took 10 bases from V and 6 from J; bases not matched to a gene: 15. In DNA form, the CDR3 reads TGTGCCATCAGGGGGGAGAACCCTGGGGGTAATTCACCCCTCCACTTT. Translating gives CAIRGENPGGNSPLHF.

The CDR3 is CASSFQGAHGYTF. Written as DNA, the CDR3 is TGTGCCAGCAGCTTTCAGGGGGCTCATGGCTACACCTTC. The chain joins TRBV7-9 to TRBJ1-2; 8 nucleotides agree with TRBD1. With V trimmed by 3 bases and J by 6 bases, 3 bases remained unmatched. This CDR3 has 13 residues. Looked up from germline, CDR1 is SEHNR and CDR2 is FQNEAQ (reference sequence). The variable domain in full, completed from reference TRBV7-9 and TRBJ1-2, reads DTGVSQNPRHKITKRGQNVTFRCDPISEHNRLYWYRQTLGQGPEFLTYFQNEAQLEKSRLLSDRFSAERPKGSFSTLEIQRTEQGDSAMYLCASSFQGAHGYTFGSGTRLTVV.

As for this clone: Other nucleotide sequences in the sample specify the same CDR3. J is TRBJ2-7 and V is TRBV18, with D unresolved. CDR3 size: 12 residues. V was cut by 2 bases and J by 3 bases, with 5 bases left in between. Germline V gene sequence: CDR1 KGHSH, CDR2 LQKENI. The CDR3 protein is CASSPTGYEQYF. The CDR3 nucleotides read TGTGCCAGCTCACCAACGGGCTACGAGCAGTACTTC. The entire variable domain, with the rest obtained from reference TRBV18 and TRBJ2-7, is as follows: NAGVMQNPRHLVRRRGQEARLRCSPMKGHSHVYWYRQLPEEGLKFMVYLQKENIIDESGMPKERFSAEFPKEGPSILRIQQVVRGDSAAYFCASSPTGYEQYFGPGTRLTVT.

The rearrangement links TRBV6-2 or TRBV6-3 to TRBJ2-6, with 8 nucleotides matching TRBD2. V shed 4 bases, J shed 2 bases, and the junction held 16 bases outside the gene matches. The CDR3 is 20 residues long. Germline V gives CDR1 MNHEY, CDR2 SVGEGT. CDR3 sequence reads: CASSSPRGAGDSAGANVLTF. The CDR3 region has the DNA TGTGCCAGCAGTTCTCCCCGGGGAGCGGGAGACTCGGCTGGGGCCAACGTCCTGACTTTC.

The chain combines TRBV9 with TRBJ2-2; no clear D gene. The V end lost 2 bases, the J end lost 5 bases, and 10 bases lay between the germline ends. CDR3 size: 14 residues. CDR1 is SGDLS, CDR2 YYNGEE, per germline. CDR3 nucleotides: TGTGCCAGCAGCGTGGCAGGTGGGACCGGGGAGCTGTTTTTT. This codes for CASSVAGGTGELFF.

This clone has more than one count but fewer than ten. This chain connects TRBV6-6 to TRBJ1-5; 10 bases map to TRBD1. The CDR3 covers 19 residues. Per the germline V gene, CDR1 is MNHNY and CDR2 is SVGAGI (reference sequence). Losses at the gene ends were 5 bases for V and 1 base for J; bases not matched to a gene: 14. The CDR3, as DNA: TGTGCCAGCAGTCCTCACTCGGTCACGACAGGGGGCAGCAATCAGCCCCAGCATTTT. The encoded protein is CASSPHSVTTGGSNQPQHF.

The chain recombines TRBV6-5 with TRBJ1-2; 7 bases are shared with TRBD1. J was trimmed by 2 bases and V by 2 bases; bases with no gene match: 8. The CDR3 runs to 16 residues. Germline assignment: CDR1 MNHEY and CDR2 SVGAGI. The CDR3 loop is CASSYIVGQTNYGYTF. The CDR3 bases are TGTGCCAGCAGTTACATCGTGGGACAGACCAACTATGGCTACACCTTC.

This CDR3 reads CASSEARVQETQYF. Here the CDR3 DNA reads TGTGCCAGCAGTGAAGCCAGGGTCCAAGAGACCCAGTACTTC. The chain employs TRBV6-1 and TRBJ2-5; D might be TRBD1 (5 bases). With 0 bases removed from V and 1 base from J, the gap between germline ends came to 6 bases. CDR3 length: 14 amino acids. Germline V gene data show CDR1 as MNHNS and CDR2 as SASEGT.

A few counts support this clone. The genes are TRBV18 and TRBJ2-7; D is unclear. Germline CDR1 KGHSH, CDR2 LQKENI. V lost 3 bases, J lost 5 bases, and 8 bases lay in between. CDR3 length equals 12 residues. The CDR3 loop is CASSPKGNEQYF. As DNA, the CDR3 is TGTGCCAGCTCACCCAAAGGAAACGAGCAGTACTTC.

This rearrangement joins TRBV5-6 to TRBJ1-6, with D perhaps matching TRBD1 (5 bases). CDR3 length: 15 residues. CDR1 and CDR2 (germline): SGHDT, YYEEEE. The V end was cut by 7 bases, the J end by 3 bases, with 14 bases between. The CDR3 is CASFRKGNYNSPLHF. The CDR3 coding sequence is TGTGCCAGCTTCCGAAAGGGGAACTATAATTCACCCCTCCACTTT.

The gene calls are TRBV3-1 (or the pseudogene TRBV3-2) and TRBJ2-7; D remains unclear. The CDR3 totals 14 residues. Germline CDR1 reads LGHDT; CDR2 reads YNNKEL (reference sequence). With 5 bases removed from V and 0 bases from J, the gap between germline ends came to 11 bases. The CDR3 loop is CASSASLSSYEQYF. In nucleotides, the CDR3 is TGTGCCAGCAGCGCAAGTTTGAGCTCCTACGAGCAGTACTTC.

This clone was observed a single time. The chain is built from TRBV9 and TRBJ2-7; 8 bases align to TRBD1. The CDR3 totals 13 residues. Unmatched junction bases numbered 8, after V lost 5 bases and J lost 7 bases. Per germline, CDR1 SGDLS and CDR2 YYNGEE. CDR3: CASSIIDRGEQYF. The CDR3 DNA is TGTGCCAGCAGTATTATTGACAGGGGTGAGCAGTACTTC. The variable domain in full, with the rest retrieved from reference TRBV9 and TRBJ2-7, is DSGVTQTPKHLITATGQRVTLRCSPRSGDLSVYWYQQSLDQGLQFLIQYYNGEERAKGNILERFSAQQFPDLHSELNLSSLELGDSALYFCASSIIDRGEQYFGPGTRLTVT.

The V and J genes are TRBV6-5 and TRBJ1-1; D may be TRBD1 (5 bases). The ends were cut back, 7 bases at V and 3 bases at J, with 15 bases in the middle. Germline V gene sequence: CDR1 MNHEY, CDR2 SVGAGI. The CDR3 covers 14 residues. CDR3 sequence (DNA): TGTGCCAGCAACCTTGGGGGGGGTGACACTGAAGCTTTCTTT. It codes for CASNLGGGDTEAFF.

This clone was picked up one time. The rearrangement joins TRBV5-6 to TRBJ1-4; D unclear. V was clipped by 5 bases and J by 3 bases, with 11 bases between them. Germline V lookup: CDR1 SGHDT, CDR2 YYEEEE. The CDR3 has 14 residues. The CDR3 loop is CASSRGSPNEKLFF. CDR3 nucleotide sequence: TGTGCCAGCAGTCGAGGGAGCCCTAATGAAAAACTGTTTTTT.

The chain carries TRBV7-2 and TRBJ1-1; maybe TRBD1 (6 bases). The germline gives CDR1 SGHTA, CDR2 FQGNSA. V dropped 1 base and J dropped 4 bases, with 10 bases sitting between them. This CDR3 spans 14 amino acids. CDR3 sequence reads: CASSLGRGSTEAFF. The CDR3 nucleotides read TGTGCCAGCAGCTTAGGCAGGGGAAGCACTGAAGCTTTCTTT.

The chain employs TRBV30 and TRBJ2-1; D remains ambiguous. Germline CDR1 and CDR2: GTSNPN and SVGIG (reference sequence). The length of the CDR3 is 12 residues. Trimming pared 3 bases from V and 4 bases from J, leaving 7 bases between. The CDR3 nucleotides read TGTGCCTGGAGAATCGAGTACAATGAGCAGTTCTTC. It is translated as CAWRIEYNEQFF.

The CDR3 reads CASKGQNSPLHF. DNA for the CDR3: TGTGCCAGCAAGGGGCAGAATTCACCCCTCCACTTT. V is TRBV9 and J is TRBJ1-6, with D maybe TRBD1 (5 bases). V was cut by 6 bases and J by 7 bases, with 8 bases left in between. Per the germline V gene, CDR1 is SGDLS and CDR2 is YYNGEE. The CDR3 is 12 amino acids. Full variable domain (outside the CDR3, taken from reference TRBV9 and TRBJ1-6): DSGVTQTPKHLITATGQRVTLRCSPRSGDLSVYWYQQSLDQGLQFLIQYYNGEERAKGNILERFSAQQFPDLHSELNLSSLELGDSALYFCASKGQNSPLHFGNGTRLTVT.

This clone occurred a few times. The chain links TRBV27 to TRBJ1-6; D perhaps matches TRBD1 (6 bases). CDR3 length equals 16 residues. Germline-derived CDR1 and CDR2 are MNHEY and SMNVEV (reference sequence). The germline V and J ends were trimmed by 6 bases and 3 bases, with 15 bases remaining between them. CDR3 nucleotide sequence: TGTGCCAGCAGCCTACTCACAGGGCACTATAATTCACCCCTCCACTTT. Protein product: CASSLLTGHYNSPLHF.